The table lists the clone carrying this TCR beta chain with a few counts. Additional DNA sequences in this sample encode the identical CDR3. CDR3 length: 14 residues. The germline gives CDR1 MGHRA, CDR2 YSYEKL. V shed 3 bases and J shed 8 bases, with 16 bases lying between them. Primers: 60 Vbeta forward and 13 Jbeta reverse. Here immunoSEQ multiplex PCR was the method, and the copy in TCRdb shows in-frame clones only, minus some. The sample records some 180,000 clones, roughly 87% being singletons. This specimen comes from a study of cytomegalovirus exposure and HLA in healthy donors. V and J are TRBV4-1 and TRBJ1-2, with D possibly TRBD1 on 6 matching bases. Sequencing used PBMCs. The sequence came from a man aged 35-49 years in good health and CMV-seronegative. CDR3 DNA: TGCGCCAGCAGCCACTCATTCAGGGGAAGAGGCTACACCTTC. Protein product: CASSHSFRGRGYTF.